This TCR beta chain was profiled in a study of Ad26.COV2.S vaccination and SARS-CoV-2 variants. Study observations and caveats: Vaccinated and placebo-treated recipients had similar non-spike TCR breadth.

Assay: immunoSEQ multiplex PCR; the TCRdb copy retains only in-frame clones and omits some. The sample carries roughly 700,000 clones, roughly 90% recorded once. As for this clone: The antigen remains undetermined.

Sample treatment: 15 to 20 received Ad26.COV2.S at low or high dose, single or two shots; a few received placebo; per-sample allocation not given. Samples were taken on day 63 after the first vaccine or placebo injection. Sample: peripheral blood, taken in a trial of Ad26.COV2.S vaccine versus placebo. The receptor comes from a person between 18 and 59 years old who received the Ad26.COV2.S COVID-19 vaccine or a placebo.

Here the CDR3 DNA reads TGTGCCAGCAGTGAATTTCAGCGGAGTAAGCAGTATTTT. Amino acid sequence: CASSEFQRSKQYF. This rearrangement joins TRBV25-1 to TRBJ2-3, with D perhaps TRBD2 (5 bases). Germline V gives CDR1 MGHDK, CDR2 SYGVNS. Trimming stripped 1 base from V and 11 bases from J, with 13 bases between. The CDR3 has 13 amino acids.